The next 13 T cell receptor beta chains were all read from a single sample in a study of regulatory T cells in long-lasting Graves disease. The TCR beta library used iRepertoire HTBI primers with Arm-PCR amplification of CDR3. TCRdb processed the multiplex PCR reads anew with MiXCR; each CDR3 protein has one entry. Counted here are over 200,000 distinct CDR3 sequences, 15% to 20% occurring once; the ten biggest clones make up around 15%. Time point of the sample: newly diagnosed GD, antithyroid drugs for less than 3 months. Extracted PBMC RNA gave rise to the TCR library. The same data also contributed to another study, on T cells in Graves' hyperthyroidism and ophthalmopathy.

The sample here was peripheral blood mononuclear cells (PBMCs), taken at new diagnosis, from a patient treated with antithyroid drugs. Receptors originate from a woman in her thirties with Graves disease.

This clonotype was recorded many times. The chain is built from TRBV6-4 and TRBJ1-1; D uncertain. The CDR3 is 15 amino acids. Trimming removed 6 bases from V and 1 base from J, with 15 bases in between. In germline, CDR1 is MRHNA, CDR2 SNTAGT. Here the CDR3 reads CASSAYGSPNTEAFF. Written as DNA, the CDR3 is TGTGCCAGCAGCGCATACGGATCGCCGAACACTGAAGCTTTCTTT.

This clonotype was seen repeatedly, ten times or more. This chain uses TRBV28 with TRBJ1-5; D gene unclear. Germline values: CDR1 MDHEN, CDR2 SYDVKM. Trimming cost V 3 bases and J 0 bases, with 9 bases left between them. The CDR3 totals 15 residues. In DNA form, the CDR3 reads TGTGCCAGCAGTTTGGGCAGATTTAGCAATCAGCCCCAGCATTTT. This codes for CASSLGRFSNQPQHF.

This clonotype was counted ten times or more. The chain uses TRBV20-1 and TRBJ2-1; 8 bases line up with TRBD2. V shed 6 bases and J 3 bases; nucleotides not matched to a gene: 13. Per germline, CDR1 DFQATT and CDR2 SNEGSKA (reference sequence). The CDR3 runs 16 residues. In nucleotides, the CDR3 is TGCAGTGCCCAAGATCGGGTAGCGGGGTACTACAATGAGCAGTTCTTC. This encodes CSAQDRVAGYYNEQFF.

V is TRBV29-1 and J is TRBJ1-5, with 11 nucleotides matching TRBD1. Germline V CDR1 and CDR2: SQVTM, ANQGSEA. The trim removed 7 bases at V and 6 bases at J, leaving 5 bases unmatched. The CDR3 is made up of 13 amino acids. The CDR3 loop is CSAGTGGGQPQHF. CDR3 nucleotides: TGCAGCGCAGGGACAGGGGGGGGTCAGCCCCAGCATTTT.

This clonotype appeared many times. The J gene is TRBJ1-1, the V gene TRBV18; D perhaps matches TRBD1 (5 bases). The CDR3 has 13 amino acids. In germline, CDR1 is KGHSH, CDR2 LQKENI. Trimming took off 3 bases at V and 6 bases at J, with 11 bases between the two ends. The DNA for the CDR3 is TGTGCCAGCTCACCGGGGGGATGGGCTGAAGCTTTCTTT. Encoded protein: CASSPGGWAEAFF.

This clonotype was detected ten times or more. This chain connects TRBV12-3 or TRBV12-4 to TRBJ1-2; D gene uncertain. This CDR3 spans 13 amino acids. V lost 5 bases, J lost 3 bases, and 10 bases lay in between. The CDR3 DNA reads as TGTGCCAGCAGTATAATCGGGGACTATGGCTACACCTTC. This translates into CASSIIGDYGYTF.

This clonotype has ten or more counts. The chain links TRBV18 to TRBJ1-1, with D possibly TRBD1 on 5 matching bases. The CDR3 sequence is 14 residues long. Trimming removed 8 bases at V and 1 base at J, with 14 bases between. Looked up from germline, CDR1 is KGHSH and CDR2 is LQKENI. Here the CDR3 DNA reads TGTGCCAGCAGCTTGAACGGGGGGAACACTGAAGCTTTCTTT. This sequence encodes CASSLNGGNTEAFF.

This clonotype occurred many times. A much larger clone lies a single base off, so this may be a read error. This is likely a read error, given that the CDR3 carries no conserved phenylalanine or tryptophan at its end. The chain is built from TRBV3-1 and TRBJ1-1, with D possibly TRBD1 on 6 matching bases. V dropped 0 bases and J dropped 6 bases, with 17 bases sitting between them. Germline CDR1 and CDR2: LGHDT and YNNKEL (reference sequence). The CDR3 has 16 residues. CDR3 loop: CASSQDSGQGTPEAFS. CDR3 nucleotide sequence: TGTGCCAGCAGCCAAGATTCGGGGCAGGGGACGCCTGAAGCTTTCTCT.

This clonotype was counted ten times or more. The CDR3 here is CASSEAGAYGYTF. The CDR3 bases are TGTGCCAGCAGTGAAGCAGGGGCGTATGGCTACACCTTC. The chain is built from TRBV2 and TRBJ1-2; D is perhaps TRBD1 (5 bases). V gave up 0 bases and J gave up 5 bases, with 7 bases separating them. This CDR3 contains 13 residues. Germline V lookup: CDR1 SNHLY, CDR2 FYNNEI. Filled out from reference TRBV2 and TRBJ1-2, the complete variable domain reads EPEVTQTPSHQVTQMGQEVILRCVPISNHLYFYWYRQILGQKVEFLVSFYNNEISEKSEIFDDQFSVERPDGSNFTLKIRSTKLEDSAMYFCASSEAGAYGYTFGSGTRLTVV.

In this sample, this clonotype turned up many times. The V call is TRBV6-1, the J call TRBJ1-1, with TRBD1 identical over 7 bases. The length of the CDR3 is 13 residues. Germline assignment: CDR1 MNHNS and CDR2 SASEGT. V was pared by 7 bases and J by 1 base, with 3 bases of the junction left unmatched. In DNA form, the CDR3 reads TGTGCCAGCATACGACAGGGGAACACTGAAGCTTTCTTT. Amino acid sequence: CASIRQGNTEAFF.

In its sample, this clonotype was seen many times. This chain connects TRBV10-3 to TRBJ1-2, with D possibly TRBD1 on 6 matching bases. Trimming removed 0 bases from V and 4 bases from J, with 12 bases in between. There are 15 residues in the CDR3. The germline V gene has CDR1 ENHRY and CDR2 SYGVKD. CDR3 loop: CAISESGQGPYGYTF. CDR3 sequence (DNA): TGTGCCATCAGTGAGTCAGGGCAGGGGCCCTATGGCTACACCTTC.

This clonotype was detected ten times or more. The V gene is TRBV3-1, the J gene TRBJ2-5, with a possible D match to TRBD1 (5 bases). The V gene lost 4 bases and the J gene lost 2 bases, with 8 bases spanning the gap. This CDR3 spans 13 amino acids. The V gene's germline CDR1 is LGHDT and CDR2 YNNKEL (reference sequence). DNA of the CDR3: TGTGCCAGCAGCCCGAGACAGCAAGAGACCCAGTACTTC. Translation gives CASSPRQQETQYF.

This clonotype was found many times. This sequence joins TRBV7-9 and TRBJ1-1; D gene unclear. CDR1 and CDR2 (germline): SEHNR, FQNEAQ (reference sequence). V was trimmed by 5 bases and J by 3 bases, leaving 10 bases between them. The CDR3 length is 13 residues. CDR3 amino acids: CASSPDRDTEAFF. CDR3 nucleotides: TGTGCCAGCAGCCCGGACCGCGACACTGAAGCTTTCTTT.